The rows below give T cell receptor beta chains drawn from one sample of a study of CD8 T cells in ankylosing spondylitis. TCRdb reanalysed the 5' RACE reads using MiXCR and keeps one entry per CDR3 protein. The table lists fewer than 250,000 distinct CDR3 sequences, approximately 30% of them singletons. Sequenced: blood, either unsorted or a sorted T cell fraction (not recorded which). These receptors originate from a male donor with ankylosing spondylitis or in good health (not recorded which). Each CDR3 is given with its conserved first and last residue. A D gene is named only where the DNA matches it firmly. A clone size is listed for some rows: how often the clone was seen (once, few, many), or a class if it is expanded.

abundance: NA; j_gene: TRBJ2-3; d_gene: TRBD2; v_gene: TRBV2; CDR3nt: TGTGCCAACAGCGGGGGGAACACAGATACGCAGTATTTT; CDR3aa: CANSGGNTDTQYF
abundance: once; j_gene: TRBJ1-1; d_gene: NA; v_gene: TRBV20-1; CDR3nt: TGCAGTGCTAGGAATACTAGATCTGAAGCTTTCTTT; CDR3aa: CSARNTRSEAFF
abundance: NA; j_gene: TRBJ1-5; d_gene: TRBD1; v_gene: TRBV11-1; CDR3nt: TGTGCCAGCAGTTTCTCCTCCTACAGGGGAAGAGGAGGTAATCAGCCCCAGCATTTT; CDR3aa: CASSFSSYRGRGGNQPQHF
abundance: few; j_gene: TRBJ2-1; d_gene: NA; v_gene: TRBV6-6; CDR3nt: TGTGCCTGCTGGACTCCCAATGAGCAGTTCTTC; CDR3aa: CACWTPNEQFF
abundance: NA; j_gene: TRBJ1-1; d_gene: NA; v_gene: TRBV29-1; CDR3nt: TGCAGCGTTGAAGGGTTACCGAACACTGAAGCTTTCTTT; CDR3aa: CSVEGLPNTEAFF
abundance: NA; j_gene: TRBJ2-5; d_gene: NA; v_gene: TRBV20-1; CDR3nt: TGCAGTGCTAGAGAGGCCTTGGGGTGGGAGACCCAGTACTTC; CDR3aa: CSAREALGWETQYF
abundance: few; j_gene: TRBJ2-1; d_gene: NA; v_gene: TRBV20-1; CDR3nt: TGCAGTGCTAGAGATCCAGTCAATGAGCAGTTCTTC; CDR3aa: CSARDPVNEQFF
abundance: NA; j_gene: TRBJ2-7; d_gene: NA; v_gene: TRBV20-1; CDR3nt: TGCAGTGCTTATACACGAACCTCCTACGAGCAGTACTTC; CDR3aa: CSAYTRTSYEQYF
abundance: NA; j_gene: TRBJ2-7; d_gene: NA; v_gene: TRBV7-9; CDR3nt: TGTGCCAGCAGCTCCATGGACGCGGACGAGCAGTACTTC; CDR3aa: CASSSMDADEQYF
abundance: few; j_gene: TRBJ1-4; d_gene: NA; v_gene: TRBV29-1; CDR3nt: TGCAGCGCCCCGACGGGGCAGGGCAGTGAAAAACTGTTTTTT; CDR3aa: CSAPTGQGSEKLFF
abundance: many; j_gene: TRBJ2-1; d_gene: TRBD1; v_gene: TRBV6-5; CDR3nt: TGTGCCAGCAGTTACACGGGACAGGGGGTCGATGAGCAGTTCTTC; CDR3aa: CASSYTGQGVDEQFF
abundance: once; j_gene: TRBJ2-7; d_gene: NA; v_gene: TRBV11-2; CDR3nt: TGTGCCAGCAGCCCTACGGCAGGGACCGCCTCCTACGAGCAGTACTTC; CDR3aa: CASSPTAGTASYEQYF
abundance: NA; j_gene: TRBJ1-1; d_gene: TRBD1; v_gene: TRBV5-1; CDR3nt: TGCGCCAGCAGCGCAGGGACAGGGTATGCTATGAACACTGAAGCTTTCTTT; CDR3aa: CASSAGTGYAMNTEAFF
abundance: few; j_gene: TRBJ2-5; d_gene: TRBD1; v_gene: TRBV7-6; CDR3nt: TGTGCCAGCAGCCAATACCAGGGGGCTCTGGAGACCCAGTACTTC; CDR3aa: CASSQYQGALETQYF
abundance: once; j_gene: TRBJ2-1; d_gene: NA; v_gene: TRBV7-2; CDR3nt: TGTGCCAGCAGCTTAGCCCGACACAATGAGCAGTTCTTC; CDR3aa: CASSLARHNEQFF
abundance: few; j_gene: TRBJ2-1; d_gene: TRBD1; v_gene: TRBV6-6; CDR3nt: TGTGCCAGCGGACAGGGGTTGGACAATGAGCAGTTCTTC; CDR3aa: CASGQGLDNEQFF
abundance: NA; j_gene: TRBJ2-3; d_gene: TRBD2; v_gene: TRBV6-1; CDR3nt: TGTGCCAGCAGTGACGCGGGGGAATTCACAGATACGCAGTATTTT; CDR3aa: CASSDAGEFTDTQYF
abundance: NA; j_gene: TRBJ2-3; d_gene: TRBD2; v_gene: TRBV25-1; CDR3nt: TGTGCCAGCAGCCCGGACAGGGTGGGGACTAGCGGGGAAGGGAGCACAGATACGCAGTATTTT; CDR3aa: CASSPDRVGTSGEGSTDTQYF
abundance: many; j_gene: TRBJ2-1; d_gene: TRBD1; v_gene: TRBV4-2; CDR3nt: TGTGCCAGCAGCCAAGATGTGGGGACAGTAGTCTACAATGAGCAGTTCTTC; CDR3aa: CASSQDVGTVVYNEQFF
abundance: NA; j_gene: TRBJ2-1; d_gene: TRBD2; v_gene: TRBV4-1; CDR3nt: TGCGCCAGCAGCCAAGATGAAGCGGGGGTCTACTACAATGAGCAGTTCTTC; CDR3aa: CASSQDEAGVYYNEQFF
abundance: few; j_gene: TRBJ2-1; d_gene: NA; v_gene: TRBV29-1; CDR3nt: TGCAGCGGGGATGACGGTCTCTACAATGACGCGCAGTTCTTC; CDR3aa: CSGDDGLYNDAQFF
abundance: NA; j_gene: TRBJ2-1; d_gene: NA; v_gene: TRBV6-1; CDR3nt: TGTGCCAGCAGTGAGGATAACGACCGCTACAATGAGCAGTTCTTC; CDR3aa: CASSEDNDRYNEQFF
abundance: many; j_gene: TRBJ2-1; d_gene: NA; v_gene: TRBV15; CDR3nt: TGTGCCACCAGCAGAGATTTAGTGGGGAATGAGCAGTTCTTC; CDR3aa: CATSRDLVGNEQFF
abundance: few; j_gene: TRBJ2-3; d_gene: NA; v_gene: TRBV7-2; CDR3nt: TGTGCCAGCACCCTGACCCTGCGCACAGATACGCAGTATTTT; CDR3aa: CASTLTLRTDTQYF
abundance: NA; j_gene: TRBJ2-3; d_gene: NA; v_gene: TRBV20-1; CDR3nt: TGCAGGTTGCTGAGGGGGGATACGCAGTATTTT; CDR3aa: CRLLRGDTQYF
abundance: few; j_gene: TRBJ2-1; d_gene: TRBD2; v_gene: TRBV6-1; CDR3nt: TGTGCCAGCAGCCTCTTGGGGAGCGGGGAAACAGCCTACAATGAGCAGTTCTTC; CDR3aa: CASSLLGSGETAYNEQFF
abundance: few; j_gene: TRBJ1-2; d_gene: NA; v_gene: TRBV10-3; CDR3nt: TGTGCCACCTCAGTCGGGCAGGGAGGCTATGGCTACACCTTC; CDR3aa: CATSVGQGGYGYTF
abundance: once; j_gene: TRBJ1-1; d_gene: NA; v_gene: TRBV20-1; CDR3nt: TGCAGTGCTTGGTTGAACACTGAAGCTTTCTTT; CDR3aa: CSAWLNTEAFF
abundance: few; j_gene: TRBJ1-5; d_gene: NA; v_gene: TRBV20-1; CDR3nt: TGCAGTGCTAGCCCCGGGCAGGGGACTCAGCCCCAGCATTTT; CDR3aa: CSASPGQGTQPQHF
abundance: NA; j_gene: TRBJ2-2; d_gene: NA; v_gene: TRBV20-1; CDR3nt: TGCAGTGGGGGGCAGGCCAACACCGGGGACCTGTTTTTT; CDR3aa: CSGGQANTGDLFF
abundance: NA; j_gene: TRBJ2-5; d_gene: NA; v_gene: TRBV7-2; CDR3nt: TGTGCCAGCAGGTTCCGGGACTACCAAGAGACCCAGTACTTC; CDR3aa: CASRFRDYQETQYF
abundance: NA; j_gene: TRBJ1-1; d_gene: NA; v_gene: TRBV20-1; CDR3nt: TGCAGTGCTAGAGAGTGGGACCGGGGGGCGAACACTGAAGCTTTCTTT; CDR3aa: CSAREWDRGANTEAFF
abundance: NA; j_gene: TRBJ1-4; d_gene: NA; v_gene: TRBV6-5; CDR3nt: TGTGCCAGCAGTTACTCGGCCGGAAAACTGTTTTTT; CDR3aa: CASSYSAGKLFF
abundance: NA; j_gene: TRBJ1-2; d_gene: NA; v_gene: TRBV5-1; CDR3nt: TGCGCCAGCAGCTTGGTGGGCCTGGACTATGGCTACACCTTC; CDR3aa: CASSLVGLDYGYTF
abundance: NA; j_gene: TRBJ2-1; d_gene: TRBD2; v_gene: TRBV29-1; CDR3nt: TGCAGCGTGAACACCGGGACTAGCCCTCGTTATGAGCAGTTCTTC; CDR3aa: CSVNTGTSPRYEQFF
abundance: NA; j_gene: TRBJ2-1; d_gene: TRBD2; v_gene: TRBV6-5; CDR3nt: TGTGCCAGCAGTTACTCGATTAGCGGGGGGGAGTTCTTC; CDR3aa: CASSYSISGGEFF
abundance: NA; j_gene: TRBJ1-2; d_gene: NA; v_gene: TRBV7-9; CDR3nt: TGTGCCAGCAGCTTTGATAGGGGCGGCTACACCTTC; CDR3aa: CASSFDRGGYTF
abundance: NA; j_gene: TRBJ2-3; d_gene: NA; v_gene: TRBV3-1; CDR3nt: TGTGCCAGCAGCCAGGTGGGGAGCAGCAGGTCAGATACGCAGTATTTT; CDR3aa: CASSQVGSSRSDTQYF
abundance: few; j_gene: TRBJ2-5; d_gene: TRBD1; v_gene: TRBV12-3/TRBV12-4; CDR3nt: TGTGCCAGCAGTTTCACCGGGACAGGGTTTACCCAGTACTTC; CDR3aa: CASSFTGTGFTQYF
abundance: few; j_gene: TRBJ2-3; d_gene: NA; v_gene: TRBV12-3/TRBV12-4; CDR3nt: TGTGCCAGCAGTTGGGGCTTCACAGATACGCAGTATTTT; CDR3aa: CASSWGFTDTQYF
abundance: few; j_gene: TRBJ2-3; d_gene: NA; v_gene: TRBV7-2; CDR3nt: TGTGCCAGCAAGTCTTATTATGCAGATACGCAGTATTTT; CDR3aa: CASKSYYADTQYF
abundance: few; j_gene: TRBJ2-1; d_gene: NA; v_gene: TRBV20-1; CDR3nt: TGCAGTGCTAGGGTAAGCCAGAAGCAGTTCTTC; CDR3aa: CSARVSQKQFF
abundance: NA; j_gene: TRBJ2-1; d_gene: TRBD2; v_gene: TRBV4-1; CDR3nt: TGCGCCAGCAGCCAACCGGGACTAGCGGGGTACGGAGAGCAGTTCTTC; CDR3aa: CASSQPGLAGYGEQFF
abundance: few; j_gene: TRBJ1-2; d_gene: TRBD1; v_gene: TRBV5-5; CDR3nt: TGTGCCAGCAGCTTTGTGGGACAGGGTGACTATGGCTACACCTTC; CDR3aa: CASSFVGQGDYGYTF
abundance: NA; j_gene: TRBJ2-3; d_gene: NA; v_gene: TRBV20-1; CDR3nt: TGCAGTGCTAGAGATCAAGGACTTGTCACAGATACGCAGTATTTT; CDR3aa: CSARDQGLVTDTQYF
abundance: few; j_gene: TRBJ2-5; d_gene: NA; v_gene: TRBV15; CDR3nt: TGTGCCACCAGCAGATTAGCCAGGGGCAAAGAGACCCAGTACTTC; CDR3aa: CATSRLARGKETQYF
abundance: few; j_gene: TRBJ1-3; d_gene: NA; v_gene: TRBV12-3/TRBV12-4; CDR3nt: TGTGCCAGCAGTTTCGGGAGCGGGTCTGGAAACACCATATATTTT; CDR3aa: CASSFGSGSGNTIYF
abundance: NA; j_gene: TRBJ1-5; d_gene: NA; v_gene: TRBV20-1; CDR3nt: TGCAGTGCTAGATCGGGGAGCCTGTATCAGCCCCAGCATTTT; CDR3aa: CSARSGSLYQPQHF
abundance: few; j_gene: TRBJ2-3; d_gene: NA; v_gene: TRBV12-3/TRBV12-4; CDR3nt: TGTGCCAGCTTCAAGCGGCGGCTTAGCACAGATACGCAGTATTTT; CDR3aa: CASFKRRLSTDTQYF
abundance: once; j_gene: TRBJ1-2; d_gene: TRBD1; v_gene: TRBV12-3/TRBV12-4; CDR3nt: TGTGCCAGCAGCACAGGGGCGGGCTATGGCTACACCTTC; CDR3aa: CASSTGAGYGYTF